This TCR beta chain was documented in a study of STAT5B mutations in CD4+ large granular lymphocyte leukemia. Study conclusions and caveats: 25% of private leukemic clonotypes occurred rarely in other patients' non-leukemic repertoires.

CDR3 length: 11 amino acids. Germline V gene lookup returns CDR1 MNHNS and CDR2 SASEGT. Profiling relied on immunoSEQ multiplex PCR, and the TCRdb table lists in-frame clones only, not all of them. The sample has approximately 20,000 clones, over 65% seen once. This clone was recorded a few times. Its antigen is unknown. One end of the junction fails to match germline, which may point to a read error. The sample taken for sequencing was CD4+ T cells from blood buffy coats. The V and J genes are TRBV6-1 and TRBJ2-7, with D unresolved. This clonotype was sampled from a human donor in good health. The CDR3 sequence is CASSEGQAPNF. For the CDR3, the DNA is TGTGCCAGCAGTGAAGGGCAGGCCCCAAACTTC.